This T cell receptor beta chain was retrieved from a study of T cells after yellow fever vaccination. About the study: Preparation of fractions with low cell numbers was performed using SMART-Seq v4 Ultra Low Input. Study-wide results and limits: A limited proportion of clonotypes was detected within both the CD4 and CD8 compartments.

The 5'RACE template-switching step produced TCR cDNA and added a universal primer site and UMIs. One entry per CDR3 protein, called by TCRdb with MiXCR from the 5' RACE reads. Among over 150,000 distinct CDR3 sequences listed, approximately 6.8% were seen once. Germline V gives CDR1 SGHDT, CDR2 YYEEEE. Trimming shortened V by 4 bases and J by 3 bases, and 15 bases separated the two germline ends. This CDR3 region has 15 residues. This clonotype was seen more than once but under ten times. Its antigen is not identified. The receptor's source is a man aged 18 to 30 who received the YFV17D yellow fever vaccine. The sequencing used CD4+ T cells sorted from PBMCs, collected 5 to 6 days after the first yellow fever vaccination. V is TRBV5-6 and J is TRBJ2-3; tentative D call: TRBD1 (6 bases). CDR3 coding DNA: TGTGCCAGCAGCCCGGGCTGGGGGCCGACAGATACGCAGTATTTT. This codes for CASSPGWGPTDTQYF.